These 23 T cell receptor beta chains were all obtained from the same sample, sequenced in a study of blood T cells in healthy people across ages. Primers used in a second PCR of about 7 to 12 cycles were a sample-barcoded 5' primer and a J-beta primer mix. Using its own MiXCR run on the 5' RACE reads, TCRdb lists one record per CDR3 protein. This sample has roughly 560,000 distinct CDR3 sequences, with 20% to 30% found just once. The same sample was also studied in work on T cells of mothers and their children.

Material for sequencing was blood. These receptor sequences come from a boy aged 10-17 years in good health.

This clonotype was observed a few times. This chain links TRBV6-2 or TRBV6-3 with TRBJ1-2, with unresolved D. This CDR3 comprises 12 residues. Trimming took off 2 bases at V and 5 bases at J, with 6 bases between the two ends. Germline-derived CDR1 and CDR2 are MNHEY and SVGEGT. The CDR3 sequence: CASSYQEYGYTF. For the CDR3, the DNA is TGTGCCAGCAGTTACCAAGAGTATGGCTACACCTTC.

The chain carries TRBV9 and TRBJ2-1; a weak D match, TRBD1 (6 bases). Trimming stripped 8 bases from V and 4 bases from J, with 13 bases between. The CDR3 spans 13 residues. CDR1 is SGDLS and CDR2 is YYNGEE in the germline V gene. CDR3 region: CASGTIDYNEQFF. The CDR3 nucleotides are TGTGCCAGTGGGACAATCGATTACAATGAGCAGTTCTTC.

This clonotype was recorded many times. The chain is built from TRBV2 and TRBJ2-7; 9 nucleotides agree with TRBD1. Germline CDR1 is SNHLY and CDR2 is FYNNEI. There are 15 residues in the CDR3. After removal of 4 bases from V and 5 bases from J, the junction contained 9 bases not matched to a gene. The chain's CDR3 is CASSGRGQGLDEQYF. CDR3 sequence (DNA): TGTGCCAGCAGTGGCCGAGGACAGGGGCTTGACGAGCAGTACTTC. The complete variable domain, with remaining parts taken from reference TRBV2 and TRBJ2-7, reads EPEVTQTPSHQVTQMGQEVILRCVPISNHLYFYWYRQILGQKVEFLVSFYNNEISEKSEIFDDQFSVERPDGSNFTLKIRSTKLEDSAMYFCASSGRGQGLDEQYFGPGTRLTVT.

The DNA of the CDR3 is TGTGCCAGCAGGCAACAGGGGAGAGTAGCTTTCTTT. Protein sequence: CASRQQGRVAFF. The V and J genes are TRBV6-6 and TRBJ1-1; TRBD1 aligns across 7 bases. V trimming: 6 bases; J trimming: 10 bases; junction bases outside the gene matches: 8. CDR1 is MNHNY, CDR2 SVGAGI, per germline (reference sequence). This CDR3 is 12 amino acids long.

The chain couples TRBV2 to TRBJ2-6; 7 bases fit TRBD1. V trimming: 3 bases; J trimming: 1 base; junction bases outside the gene matches: 6. Per the germline V gene, CDR1 is SNHLY and CDR2 is FYNNEI. The CDR3 extends over 17 amino acids. The CDR3 bases are TGTGCCAGCAGTGAGTGGGGACAGCTATCTGGGGCCAACGTCCTGACTTTC. This codes for CASSEWGQLSGANVLTF.

The chain joins TRBV29-1 to TRBJ2-7; 14 bases fit TRBD2. The length of the CDR3 is 16 residues. The J segment lost 3 bases and the V segment lost 5 bases, leaving 9 bases of the junction unmatched. The germline V gene has CDR1 SQVTM and CDR2 ANQGSEA. This chain's CDR3 is CSVRGLAGGGNYEQYF. The CDR3 DNA follows: TGCAGCGTTAGAGGACTAGCGGGAGGCGGTAACTACGAGCAGTACTTC.

The V gene is TRBV11-2, the J gene TRBJ1-1; 10 bases line up with TRBD1. The CDR3 sequence is 17 residues long. The germline V gene has CDR1 SGHAT and CDR2 FQNNGV. V trimming: 5 bases; J trimming: 2 bases; junction bases outside the gene matches: 11. CDR3: CASSPKRTGGINTEAFF. CDR3 sequence (DNA): TGTGCCAGCAGCCCGAAGAGGACAGGGGGGATAAACACTGAAGCTTTCTTT.

J is TRBJ2-1 and V is TRBV29-1, with D possibly matching TRBD1 (6 bases). The CDR3 has 13 amino acids. Germline CDR1 and CDR2: SQVTM and ANQGSEA. The ends were cut back, 4 bases at V and 5 bases at J, with 12 bases in the middle. CDR3 DNA: TGCAGCGTTGCATTGGACAGTGACAATGAGCAGTTCTTC. It codes for CSVALDSDNEQFF.

In DNA, the CDR3 is TGTGCCAGCAGACGAGAGGGGACGGGGGCTGAAGCTTTCTTT. It codes for CASRREGTGAEAFF. This chain connects TRBV12-3 or TRBV12-4 to TRBJ1-1; weak D call: TRBD1 (5 bases). Trimming shortened V by 6 bases and J by 6 bases, and 17 bases separated the two germline ends. The CDR3 consists of 14 residues.

Comment on this clonotype: One end of the junction varies from germline; a read error may be responsible. The V gene is TRBV10-3, the J gene TRBJ1-6; a weak D match, TRBD1 (6 bases). The CDR3 spans 13 residues. Germline lookup yields CDR1 ENHRY and CDR2 SYGVKD. CDR3 sequence (DNA): TGTGCCACCATGGGACAACCGAATTCACCCCACCACTTT. It is translated as CATMGQPNSPHHF.

The chain recombines TRBV29-1 with TRBJ1-1; D not resolved. V was clipped by 0 bases and J by 4 bases, with 12 bases between them. The germline V gene has CDR1 SQVTM and CDR2 ANQGSEA. This CDR3 comprises 14 residues. This CDR3 reads CSVEDRRAGTEAFF. The DNA for the CDR3 is TGCAGCGTTGAAGACAGAAGGGCCGGCACTGAAGCTTTCTTT.

The CDR3 nucleotides read TGCGCCAGCAGCCAAGAGATCGGGAGGTCCTTCTATGGCTACACCTTC. It yields the protein CASSQEIGRSFYGYTF. This chain joins TRBV4-3 and TRBJ1-2; D gene uncertain. V lost 0 bases, J lost 4 bases, and 15 bases lay in between. The germline V gene encodes CDR1 LGHNA and CDR2 YSLEER. The CDR3 extends over 16 amino acids.

The chain uses TRBV9 and TRBJ1-5, with 8 bases that match TRBD1. Germline loops: CDR1 SGDLS, CDR2 YYNGEE. Trimming took 3 bases from V and 6 from J; bases not matched to a gene: 5. This CDR3 has 14 amino acids. The CDR3 DNA reads TGTGCCAGCAGCGCGACAGGGGCTAGTCAGCCCCAGCATTTT. The encoded protein is CASSATGASQPQHF.

This clonotype has ten or more counts. J is TRBJ2-1 and V is TRBV29-1; D gene uncertain. Germline V gene sequence: CDR1 SQVTM, CDR2 ANQGSEA. V lost 4 bases and J 7 bases, leaving 5 bases between the germline ends. The CDR3 spans 10 residues. DNA for the CDR3: TGCAGCGTTGGGCTAAATGAGCAGTTCTTC. Its protein product is CSVGLNEQFF.

This clonotype was counted many times. The chain has TRBV28 and TRBJ2-5; D is unresolved. The CDR3 is 10 amino acids. The ends were cut back, 9 bases at V and 6 bases at J, with 8 bases in the middle. The germline gives CDR1 MDHEN, CDR2 SYDVKM. The CDR3 nucleotides are TGTGCCAGTTCCAGCCAGACCCAGTACTTC. Encoded protein: CASSSQTQYF.

The chain has TRBV7-3 and TRBJ1-1; no reliable D call. The CDR3 has 15 residues. CDR1 SGHTA and CDR2 FQGTGA come from the germline V gene. V was pared by 5 bases and J by 0 bases, with 13 bases between. The CDR3 DNA sequence: TGTGCCAGCAGCCCCCTGCCGGGTATGAACACTGAAGCTTTCTTT. It yields the protein CASSPLPGMNTEAFF.

V and J are TRBV7-9 and TRBJ1-1; the match to TRBD1 covers 7 bases. Germline trimming cut 2 bases from V and 10 bases from J; bases unmatched to any gene: 13. The CDR3 contains 15 residues. From germline, CDR1 is SEHNR and CDR2 FQNEAQ (reference sequence). This CDR3 is CASSLSSSGGERAFF. Here the CDR3 DNA reads TGTGCCAGCAGCTTAAGTAGTTCAGGGGGAGAGAGAGCTTTCTTT.

This clonotype occurred once. This chain connects TRBV11-2 to TRBJ1-2; no firm D call. The germline V and J ends were trimmed by 3 bases and 5 bases, with 10 bases remaining between them. The CDR3 is 13 residues long. Germline V gene sequence: CDR1 SGHAT, CDR2 FQNNGV. The CDR3: CASSFGVSYGYTF. The CDR3 nucleotides read TGTGCCAGCAGCTTCGGCGTTAGTTATGGCTACACCTTC.

The chain recombines TRBV12-3 or TRBV12-4 with TRBJ1-1; D is perhaps TRBD1 (6 bases). The CDR3 is 11 amino acids. V dropped 8 bases and J dropped 6 bases, with 10 bases sitting between them. The CDR3 loop is CASLTGPEAFF. CDR3 bases: TGTGCCAGCCTTACAGGGCCTGAAGCTTTCTTT.

This clonotype was seen only a few times. J is TRBJ1-1 and V is TRBV28; D is undetermined. Germline lookup yields CDR1 MDHEN and CDR2 SYDVKM. Trimming left V 5 bases short and J 2 bases short, with 9 bases between. The CDR3 is made up of 13 amino acids. CDR3 loop: CASSPPPNTEAFF. The CDR3 DNA is TGTGCCAGCAGTCCACCCCCTAACACTGAAGCTTTCTTT.

The V call is TRBV20-1, the J call TRBJ2-5, with 9 bases identical to TRBD2. Near its end, the DNA agrees better with TRBJ2-1, so the J call may be wrong. The V gene's germline CDR1 is DFQATT and CDR2 SNEGSKA (reference sequence). This CDR3 has 14 residues. As DNA, the CDR3 is TGCAGTGCTCTCAGAGGGACTAGCACTAATGAGCAGTTCTTC. Its translation: CSALRGTSTNEQFF.

The chain carries TRBV7-3 and TRBJ1-1, with 9 bases lining up with TRBD1. Trimming at V came to 0 bases and at J to 3 bases, leaving 5 bases not matched to a gene. CDR1 is SGHTA and CDR2 is FQGTGA in the germline V gene. The CDR3 length is 16 residues. The CDR3 sequence: CASSLTPRTGDTEAFF. The CDR3 nucleotides read TGTGCCAGCAGCTTAACACCGCGGACAGGGGACACTGAAGCTTTCTTT.

The chain carries TRBV9 and TRBJ1-5, with D perhaps matching TRBD1 (5 bases). CDR1 and CDR2 (germline): SGDLS, YYNGEE. There are 15 residues in the CDR3. V dropped 0 bases and J dropped 4 bases, with 11 bases sitting between them. The CDR3 loop is CASSVGGEMNQPQHF. The CDR3 DNA follows: TGTGCCAGCAGCGTAGGAGGGGAGATGAATCAGCCCCAGCATTTT.